Listed below are T cell receptor beta chains from one sample, sequenced in a study of blood T cell repertoires in COVID-19. Profiling relied on immunoSEQ multiplex PCR, and the TCRdb table lists in-frame clones only, not all of them. The sample contains 120,000 or so clones, approximately 83% of which appear only once. The sequencing sample was made of peripheral blood. These receptors were taken from a man aged 55 to 70 with acute or convalescent COVID-19. Each CDR3 is given with its conserved first and last residue. Each record gives: J gene, V gene, CDR3 protein.

J gene: TRBJ1-2; V gene: TRBV2; CDR3 protein: CASSQGEYGYTF
J gene: TRBJ1-5; V gene: TRBV10-3; CDR3 protein: CAISAGGPQHF
J gene: TRBJ2-7; V gene: TRBV5-4; CDR3 protein: CASSERDRGSIKQYF
J gene: TRBJ2-7; V gene: TRBV11-2; CDR3 protein: CASSRGRSSYEQYF
J gene: TRBJ1-2; V gene: TRBV5-1; CDR3 protein: CASSFHRGDGYTF
J gene: TRBJ1-1; V gene: TRBV9; CDR3 protein: CASSGEGGFTEAFF
J gene: TRBJ2-7; V gene: TRBV29-1; CDR3 protein: CSVETPWQGGYEQYF
J gene: TRBJ2-7; V gene: TRBV7-6; CDR3 protein: CASSPRTSGTIGNEQYF
J gene: TRBJ1-2; V gene: TRBV5-6; CDR3 protein: CASSLRSTGAGGYTF
J gene: TRBJ1-4; V gene: TRBV30; CDR3 protein: CAWRRDRVAANEKLFF
J gene: TRBJ2-3; V gene: TRBV12-3/TRBV12-4; CDR3 protein: CASSGFTDTQYF
J gene: TRBJ1-1; V gene: TRBV29-1; CDR3 protein: CSGKQGWSTEAFF
J gene: TRBJ1-6; V gene: TRBV3-1/TRBV3-2; CDR3 protein: CASSQERGGRSPLHF
J gene: TRBJ2-1; V gene: TRBV7-3; CDR3 protein: CASSLRSGNLNEQFF
J gene: TRBJ2-7; V gene: TRBV15; CDR3 protein: CATSIMDGTRPYEQYF
J gene: TRBJ2-1; V gene: TRBV11-2; CDR3 protein: CASSPRLGQGSYNEQFF
J gene: TRBJ2-5; V gene: TRBV7-2; CDR3 protein: CASSLAPPGGAGGIFHETQYF
J gene: TRBJ2-5; V gene: TRBV27; CDR3 protein: CASSPRDSYQETQYF
J gene: TRBJ1-2; V gene: TRBV3-1/TRBV3-2; CDR3 protein: CASSQVTGDGYTF
J gene: TRBJ2-5; V gene: TRBV12-3/TRBV12-4; CDR3 protein: CASSFLGGETQYF
J gene: TRBJ2-3; V gene: TRBV19; CDR3 protein: CASSSSGLITDTQYF
J gene: TRBJ2-7; V gene: TRBV7-8; CDR3 protein: CASSTRTDSYEQYF
J gene: TRBJ2-2; V gene: TRBV5-5; CDR3 protein: CASSLTSGSTGELFF
J gene: TRBJ2-2; V gene: TRBV6-6; CDR3 protein: CASTLGGTGELFF
J gene: TRBJ1-5; V gene: TRBV12-3/TRBV12-4; CDR3 protein: CASTRQGSQPQHF
J gene: TRBJ2-7; V gene: TRBV28; CDR3 protein: CASSLYGSQGHEQYF
J gene: TRBJ2-2; V gene: TRBV27; CDR3 protein: CASSPKRLNTGELFF
J gene: TRBJ2-1; V gene: TRBV5-1; CDR3 protein: CASSLGGGSQGQFF
J gene: TRBJ2-1; V gene: TRBV24-1; CDR3 protein: CATSDLPGRGSYNEQFF
J gene: TRBJ2-5; V gene: TRBV19; CDR3 protein: CASADRGQEETQYF
J gene: TRBJ1-2; V gene: TRBV24-1; CDR3 protein: CATSDPTQGYYGYTF
J gene: TRBJ2-6; V gene: TRBV7-9; CDR3 protein: CASSLGSEGSGANVLTF
J gene: TRBJ2-7; V gene: TRBV28; CDR3 protein: CASCEAGYEQYF
J gene: TRBJ2-7; V gene: TRBV6-1; CDR3 protein: CASSEIGGLAAYEQYF
J gene: TRBJ1-2; V gene: TRBV18; CDR3 protein: CASSPSGNYGYTF
J gene: TRBJ2-7; V gene: TRBV30; CDR3 protein: CACTLRGRYEQYF
J gene: TRBJ1-2; V gene: TRBV28; CDR3 protein: CASSFGQGFYGYTF
J gene: TRBJ1-6; V gene: TRBV28; CDR3 protein: CASQEGGHIGNSPLHF
J gene: TRBJ2-2; V gene: TRBV11-2; CDR3 protein: CASSFGTSGTGELFF
J gene: TRBJ2-1; V gene: TRBV7-9; CDR3 protein: CASTPPGQGYDNEQFF
J gene: TRBJ1-3; V gene: TRBV30; CDR3 protein: CACLARDTGNTIYF
J gene: TRBJ2-2; V gene: TRBV30; CDR3 protein: CASPNWGEGRGMNTGELFF
J gene: TRBJ2-1; V gene: TRBV28; CDR3 protein: CASSLQQGYNEQFF
J gene: TRBJ1-2; V gene: TRBV4-1; CDR3 protein: CASSLPGKENGYTF
J gene: TRBJ2-2; V gene: TRBV27; CDR3 protein: CASSFTSGRAGELFF
J gene: TRBJ1-2; V gene: TRBV27; CDR3 protein: CASTYPHTGLKIYGYTF
J gene: TRBJ2-3; V gene: TRBV28; CDR3 protein: CASSPGQSTDTQYF
J gene: TRBJ2-7; V gene: TRBV21-1; CDR3 protein: CASSKESEVYEQYF
J gene: TRBJ1-2; V gene: TRBV28; CDR3 protein: CASSFWSTGGDYGYTF
J gene: TRBJ2-7; V gene: TRBV30; CDR3 protein: CAWKLAGALEQYF
J gene: TRBJ1-1; V gene: TRBV6-1; CDR3 protein: CASSEVLTSLGGTEAFF
J gene: TRBJ2-7; V gene: TRBV27; CDR3 protein: CAATPRVKGEQYF
J gene: TRBJ2-2; V gene: TRBV2; CDR3 protein: CASGLAPNTGELFF
J gene: TRBJ2-4; V gene: TRBV28; CDR3 protein: CASRMGGQRWTNLRRGLAKNIQYF
J gene: TRBJ2-1; V gene: TRBV5-3; CDR3 protein: CARATDSYNEQFF
J gene: TRBJ1-2; V gene: TRBV7-2; CDR3 protein: CASSLGRVGQSYGYTF
J gene: TRBJ1-2; V gene: TRBV4-1; CDR3 protein: CASSQVGRLGGMSGYTF
J gene: TRBJ2-3; V gene: TRBV6-4; CDR3 protein: CASSADTQYF
J gene: TRBJ1-5; V gene: TRBV6-1; CDR3 protein: CASSDTGTGYQPQHF